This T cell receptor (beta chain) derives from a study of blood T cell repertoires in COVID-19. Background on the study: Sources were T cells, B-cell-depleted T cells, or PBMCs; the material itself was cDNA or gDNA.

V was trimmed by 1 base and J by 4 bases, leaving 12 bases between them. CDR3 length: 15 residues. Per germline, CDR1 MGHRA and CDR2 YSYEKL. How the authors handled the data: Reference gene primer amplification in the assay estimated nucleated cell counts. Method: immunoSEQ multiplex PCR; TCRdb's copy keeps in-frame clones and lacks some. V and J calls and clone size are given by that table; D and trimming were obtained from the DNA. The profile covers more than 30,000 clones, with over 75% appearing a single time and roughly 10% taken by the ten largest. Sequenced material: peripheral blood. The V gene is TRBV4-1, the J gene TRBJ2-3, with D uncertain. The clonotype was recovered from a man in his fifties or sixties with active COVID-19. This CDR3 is CASSQGMIAADTQYF. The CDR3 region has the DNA TGCGCCAGCAGCCAAGGAATGATAGCAGCAGATACGCAGTATTTT.